These 30 T cell receptor beta chains were all obtained from the same sample, sequenced in a study of CD4+ T cells in melanoma. The repertoire was sequenced with immunoSEQ multiplex PCR; TCRdb's copy has only in-frame clones and lacks some. The sample lists over 10,000 clones; over 60% were seen once. Sequencing was carried out using cells from a culture (not recorded whether cultured in vitro). These TCRs come from a human donor with melanoma.

DNA for the CDR3: TGTGCCAGCAGCTCCAGACAGGGAGGGAATGAGCAGTTCTTC. This encodes CASSSRQGGNEQFF. The chain employs TRBV11-3 and TRBJ2-1; TRBD1 or TRBD2 may be the D gene (7 bases each). There are 14 residues in the CDR3. V dropped 4 bases and J dropped 7 bases, with 14 bases sitting between them. Germline CDR1 reads SGHNT; CDR2 reads YENEEA.

The CDR3 sequence: CASGRGYEQYF. The CDR3 DNA follows: TGTGCCAGCGGGAGGGGCTACGAGCAGTACTTC. The chain couples TRBV7-9 to TRBJ2-7, with TRBD2 matching 7 bases. V trimming: 8 bases; J trimming: 3 bases; junction bases outside the gene matches: 1. CDR3 length: 11 residues. Germline V gene sequence: CDR1 SEHNR, CDR2 FQNEAQ (reference sequence).

V is TRBV6-5 and J is TRBJ1-2; 7 bases fit TRBD1. J lost 6 bases, V lost 6 bases, and 7 bases had no gene match. The germline V gene encodes CDR1 MNHEY and CDR2 SVGAGI. This CDR3 spans 13 amino acids. CDR3 DNA sequence: TGTGCCAGCAGCCGAACAGGGGATAATGGCTACACCTTC. It translates to CASSRTGDNGYTF.

This clone came up a few times. The gene calls are TRBV18 and TRBJ1-2; D not certain. CDR3 length: 12 residues. The germline V gene has CDR1 KGHSH and CDR2 LQKENI. Trimming left V 3 bases short and J 9 bases short, with 11 bases between. The chain's CDR3 is CASSPPTVRYTF. The CDR3 nucleotides are TGTGCCAGCTCACCTCCCACCGTGCGCTACACCTTC. Based on the CDR3 plus reference TRBV18 and TRBJ1-2, the full variable domain is NAGVMQNPRHLVRRRGQEARLRCSPMKGHSHVYWYRQLPEEGLKFMVYLQKENIIDESGMPKERFSAEFPKEGPSILRIQQVVRGDSAAYFCASSPPTVRYTFGSGTRLTVV.

J is TRBJ2-2 and V is TRBV4-1; 9 nucleotides line up with TRBD2. The germline CDR1 and CDR2 sequences are MGHRA and YSYEKL. This CDR3 is 19 amino acids long. The trim removed 4 bases at V and 4 bases at J, leaving 16 bases unmatched. CDR3 protein: CASSPKVQRGVRGTGELFF. CDR3 nucleotide sequence: TGCGCCAGCAGCCCCAAGGTCCAGCGGGGGGTTCGCGGCACCGGGGAGCTGTTTTTT.

The chain has TRBV5-4 and TRBJ1-2; D unresolved. V was shortened by 4 bases and J by 0 bases, with 10 bases between the two germline ends. There are 14 residues in the CDR3. Germline V CDR1 and CDR2: SGHNT, YYREEE (reference sequence). CDR3 nucleotides: TGTGCCAGCAGCCAAGGGCAGTCTAACTATGGCTACACCTTC. Its protein product is CASSQGQSNYGYTF.

This chain connects TRBV14 to TRBJ1-2, with D uncertain. V was clipped by 2 bases and J by 5 bases, with 9 bases between them. This CDR3 spans 13 amino acids. Germline lookup yields CDR1 SGHDN and CDR2 FVKESK. The CDR3 DNA reads as TGTGCCAGCAGCCAATCTGATCTATATGGCTACACCTTC. Translated, it gives CASSQSDLYGYTF.

The rearrangement links TRBV11-2 to TRBJ1-4, with TRBD1 identical over 11 bases. The trim removed 1 base at V and 7 bases at J, leaving 8 bases unmatched. Germline V gives CDR1 SGHAT, CDR2 FQNNGV. CDR3 length equals 17 residues. CDR3 bases: TGTGCCAGCAGCTTAGCCCGGACAGGGGGCATTGGTGAAAAACTGTTTTTT. This gives the protein CASSLARTGGIGEKLFF.

The chain combines TRBV5-5 with TRBJ1-4; perhaps TRBD1 as D (5 bases). This CDR3 spans 16 amino acids. Germline assignment: CDR1 SGHKS and CDR2 YYEKEE (reference sequence). V gave up 2 bases and J gave up 8 bases, with 19 bases separating them. DNA of the CDR3: TGTGCCAGCAGCTTCGGGTCGGGGGATGGGGGGGAAAAACTGTTTTTT. Translating gives CASSFGSGDGGEKLFF.

CDR3 residues: CASSPGGSDSPLHF. CDR3 DNA: TGTGCCAGCTCACCGGGGGGATCCGATTCACCCCTCCACTTT. The V gene is TRBV18, the J gene TRBJ1-6, with D possibly matching TRBD1 (5 bases). Germline values: CDR1 KGHSH, CDR2 LQKENI. The CDR3 is 14 amino acids. The ends were cut back, 3 bases at V and 8 bases at J, with 11 bases in the middle.

This clone has a handful of counts. The genes are TRBV7-9 and TRBJ1-2, with TRBD1 as a possible D gene (6 bases). In germline, CDR1 is SEHNR, CDR2 FQNEAQ (reference sequence). CDR3 size: 12 residues. Between the trimmed V and J ends, which lost 5 bases and 6 bases, there was a span of 10 bases. The CDR3 loop is CASSVNRDGYTF. CDR3 nucleotides: TGTGCCAGCAGCGTTAACAGGGATGGCTACACCTTC.

The chain carries TRBV5-1 and TRBJ1-6; 8 bases fit TRBD1. With 3 bases clipped from V and 0 bases from J, the junction kept 5 bases outside the gene matches. The germline V gene has CDR1 SGHRS and CDR2 YFSETQ. The CDR3 runs 17 residues. For the CDR3, the DNA is TGCGCCAGCAGCTACGGACAGGGCGACTCCTATAATTCACCCCTCCACTTT. Amino acids: CASSYGQGDSYNSPLHF.

In this sample, this clone turned up once. This chain uses TRBV4-1 with TRBJ1-4; perhaps TRBD1 as D (5 bases). V was clipped by 4 bases and J by 1 base, with 10 bases between them. Germline V gives CDR1 MGHRA, CDR2 YSYEKL. The CDR3 length is 15 residues. CDR3 nucleotides: TGCGCCAGCAGCCGCCGGGACGGAACTAATGAAAAACTGTTTTTT. Translation: CASSRRDGTNEKLFF.

This sequence joins TRBV30 and TRBJ2-2; a weak D match, TRBD2 (5 bases). The CDR3 sequence is 15 residues long. Germline V CDR1 and CDR2: GTSNPN, SVGIG (reference sequence). V was shortened by 0 bases and J by 6 bases, with 14 bases between the two germline ends. Written as DNA, the CDR3 is TGTGCCTGGAGTGTAGAGGCGGGTACGGCCGGGGAGCTGTTTTTT. Translation: CAWSVEAGTAGELFF.

The rearrangement joins TRBV10-3 to TRBJ2-1; D gene uncertain. The V gene's germline CDR1 is ENHRY and CDR2 SYGVKD. With 0 bases removed from V and 6 bases from J, the gap between germline ends came to 12 bases. The CDR3 consists of 15 residues. CDR3 in amino acids: CAISESRASSNEQFF. The CDR3 DNA sequence: TGTGCCATCAGTGAGTCACGGGCCTCGAGCAATGAGCAGTTCTTC.

The gene calls are TRBV15 and TRBJ1-1; D is unresolved. CDR3 length equals 16 residues. Per germline, CDR1 LNHNV and CDR2 YYDKDF (reference sequence). Trimming took off 3 bases at V and 11 bases at J, with 25 bases between the two ends. The CDR3 reads CATSRGMKGLISAAFF. Written as DNA, the CDR3 is TGTGCCACCAGCAGGGGTATGAAGGGTCTTATCTCTGCGGCTTTCTTT. Using reference TRBV15 and TRBJ1-1 for the parts outside the CDR3, the full variable domain is DAMVIQNPRYQVTQFGKPVTLSCSQTLNHNVMYWYQQKSSQAPKLLFHYYDKDFNNEADTPDNFQSRRPNTSFCFLDIRSPGLGDTAMYLCATSRGMKGLISAAFFGQGTRLTVV.

This clone was observed a single time. The chain joins TRBV9 to TRBJ2-5, with D uncertain. The CDR3 has 16 residues. Deletions cut 0 bases from V and 2 bases from J, with 14 bases between. Germline CDR1 and CDR2: SGDLS and YYNGEE. CDR3 in amino acids: CASSVGSSSRQETQYF. As DNA, the CDR3 is TGTGCCAGCAGCGTAGGTAGTAGCTCACGACAAGAGACCCAGTACTTC. Combining the CDR3 with reference TRBV9 and TRBJ2-5 gives the whole variable domain DSGVTQTPKHLITATGQRVTLRCSPRSGDLSVYWYQQSLDQGLQFLIQYYNGEERAKGNILERFSAQQFPDLHSELNLSSLELGDSALYFCASSVGSSSRQETQYFGPGTRLLVL.

The chain is built from TRBV6-6 and TRBJ1-4, with D tentatively TRBD1 (5 bases). Germline CDR1 reads MNHNY; CDR2 reads SVGAGI (reference sequence). The CDR3 has 14 amino acids. V shed 6 bases and J shed 4 bases, with 12 bases lying between them. The CDR3 nucleotides read TGTGCCAGCAGGCGCGAAAGGGGTAATGAAAAACTGTTTTTT. This gives the protein CASRRERGNEKLFF.

The chain uses TRBV7-3 and TRBJ2-3, with D maybe TRBD1 (5 bases). Germline CDR1 is SGHTA and CDR2 is FQGTGA. The germline V and J ends were trimmed by 5 bases and 6 bases, with 18 bases remaining between them. The CDR3 runs 15 residues. Written as DNA, the CDR3 is TGTGCCAGCAGCCCCCGAGACGGTTCAGGGGATACGCAGTATTTT. Its translation: CASSPRDGSGDTQYF.

The CDR3 DNA is TGTGCCAGCAGCTTGGACAGATACGGTGAGCAGTTCTTC. It specifies CASSLDRYGEQFF. The rearrangement uses TRBV11-2 and TRBJ2-1; a weak D match, TRBD1 (6 bases). Trimming shortened V by 3 bases and J by 9 bases, and 12 bases separated the two germline ends. Germline assignment: CDR1 SGHAT and CDR2 FQNNGV. The CDR3 loop spans 13 amino acids. The full variable domain, in which reference TRBV11-2 and TRBJ2-1 provide the parts outside the CDR3, is EAGVAQSPRYKIIEKRQSVAFWCNPISGHATLYWYQQILGQGPKLLIQFQNNGVVDDSQLPKDRFSAERLKGVDSTLKIQPAKLEDSAVYLCASSLDRYGEQFFGPGTRLTVL.

V is TRBV5-1 and J is TRBJ2-2, with TRBD1 matching 7 bases. V lost 4 bases, J lost 1 base, and 4 bases stayed unmatched. This CDR3 region has 15 residues. Looked up from germline, CDR1 is SGHRS and CDR2 is YFSETQ. CDR3 protein: CASSLGQLNTGELFF. CDR3 bases: TGCGCCAGCAGCCTGGGACAGCTGAACACCGGGGAGCTGTTTTTT.

The V call is TRBV19, the J call TRBJ2-7, with D perhaps matching TRBD1 (5 bases). The CDR3 extends over 16 amino acids. Between the trimmed V and J ends, which lost 3 bases and 2 bases, there was a span of 17 bases. Germline CDR1 reads LNHDA; CDR2 reads SQIVND (reference sequence). Here the CDR3 reads CASSIRIRVGTYEQYF. In DNA form, the CDR3 reads TGTGCCAGTAGTATCAGAATCAGGGTTGGGACCTACGAGCAGTACTTC.

This chain uses TRBV5-1 with TRBJ2-5; D might be TRBD2 (6 bases). Germline CDR1 SGHRS, CDR2 YFSETQ. The CDR3 totals 13 residues. V lost 7 bases and J lost 2, with 12 bases in between. This CDR3 reads CASGRSAQETQYF. The DNA for the CDR3 is TGCGCCAGCGGGAGGAGTGCACAAGAGACCCAGTACTTC.

The CDR3 region has the DNA TGTGCCAGCAACGCTGGACAGGGGCCCCAAGAGACCCAGTACTTC. This translates into CASNAGQGPQETQYF. The J gene is TRBJ2-5, the V gene TRBV5-6; 9 bases match TRBD1. CDR3 length equals 15 residues. Germline loops: CDR1 SGHDT, CDR2 YYEEEE. V trimming: 6 bases; J trimming: 1 base; junction bases outside the gene matches: 7.

The V and J genes are TRBV6-1 and TRBJ1-5; 8 bases are shared with TRBD1. Germline trimming cut 2 bases from V and 6 bases from J; bases unmatched to any gene: 12. This CDR3 region has 17 residues. The germline gives CDR1 MNHNS, CDR2 SASEGT. The CDR3 DNA follows: TGTGCCAGCAGTGAAAGGCGGACAGGGTGGGTCCGTCAGCCCCAGCATTTT. Its translation is CASSERRTGWVRQPQHF.

The rearrangement uses TRBV5-1 and TRBJ2-3; the match to TRBD1 covers 7 bases. V lost 0 bases and J lost 6; bases outside the gene matches: 10. Germline lookup yields CDR1 SGHRS and CDR2 YFSETQ. The CDR3 is made up of 16 amino acids. CDR3 region: CASSLVGTAHTDTQYF. In nucleotides, the CDR3 is TGCGCCAGCAGCTTGGTCGGGACAGCCCATACGGATACGCAGTATTTT.

The V call is TRBV18, the J call TRBJ1-2; no firm D call. The germline V gene has CDR1 KGHSH and CDR2 LQKENI. The CDR3 contains 16 residues. Trimming removed 3 bases from V and 4 bases from J, with 18 bases in between. The chain's CDR3 is CASSPSRGQWGYGYTF. DNA for the CDR3: TGTGCCAGCTCACCGAGTCGAGGGCAGTGGGGCTATGGCTACACCTTC. The full variable domain, with the rest looked up from reference TRBV18 and TRBJ1-2, is NAGVMQNPRHLVRRRGQEARLRCSPMKGHSHVYWYRQLPEEGLKFMVYLQKENIIDESGMPKERFSAEFPKEGPSILRIQQVVRGDSAAYFCASSPSRGQWGYGYTFGSGTRLTVV.

The rearrangement joins TRBV5-6 to TRBJ2-3; TRBD1 might be the D (5 bases). Trimming left V 2 bases short and J 4 bases short, with 14 bases between. The CDR3 totals 15 residues. Germline lookup yields CDR1 SGHDT and CDR2 YYEEEE. The DNA for the CDR3 is TGTGCCAGCAGCTTTGGACAAACGGGTTCAGATACGCAGTATTTT. Translating it yields CASSFGQTGSDTQYF. The whole variable domain, filled in from reference TRBV5-6 and TRBJ2-3, reads DAGVTQSPTHLIKTRGQQVTLRCSPKSGHDTVSWYQQALGQGPQFIFQYYEEEERQRGNFPDRFSGHQFPNYSSELNVNALLLGDSALYLCASSFGQTGSDTQYFGPGTRLTVL.

Only a few counts were recorded for this clone. V gene TRBV5-4 combines with J gene TRBJ1-2; possible D gene TRBD1, 5 bases. Germline CDR1 SGHNT, CDR2 YYREEE (reference sequence). V lost 1 base and J lost 8, with 15 bases in between. This CDR3 spans 14 amino acids. Here the CDR3 reads CASSLFPDTVGYTF. Here the CDR3 DNA reads TGTGCCAGCAGCTTGTTCCCGGACACGGTCGGCTACACCTTC.

In its sample, this clone was seen a few times. J is TRBJ2-7 and V is TRBV6-5, with 7 bases fitting TRBD2. The CDR3 sequence is 15 residues long. Germline V gives CDR1 MNHEY, CDR2 SVGAGI. Unmatched junction bases numbered 8, after V lost 0 bases and J lost 6 bases. The CDR3 sequence: CASSYSSGVSPEQYF. As DNA, the CDR3 is TGTGCCAGCAGTTACTCAAGCGGGGTTTCCCCCGAGCAGTACTTC.